This TCR beta chain comes out of a study of T cell responses to AZD1222 COVID-19 vaccine. Study-level points and caveats: White British people made up most donors, females outnumbered males, and clonal diversity was possibly underestimated.

The table came from immunoSEQ multiplex PCR; TCRdb's copy has only in-frame clones and leaves some out. The table records around 150,000 clones, 70% to 90% of them present only once. The CDR3 has 17 amino acids. Trimming pared 7 bases from V and 0 bases from J, leaving 16 bases between. CDR1 is SNHLY, CDR2 FYNNEI, per germline. Remarks on this clone: Its antigen is unidentified.

The chain recombines TRBV2 with TRBJ2-6, with D possibly matching TRBD1 (6 bases). The source material was peripheral blood, sampled on day 0 of AZD1222 vaccination. This sequence was found in an adult in good health. This chain's CDR3 is CASTVGTSSSGANVLTF. As DNA, the CDR3 is TGTGCCAGCACTGTGGGGACAAGTAGCTCTGGGGCCAACGTCCTGACTTTC. Based on the CDR3 plus reference TRBV2 and TRBJ2-6, the full variable domain is EPEVTQTPSHQVTQMGQEVILRCVPISNHLYFYWYRQILGQKVEFLVSFYNNEISEKSEIFDDQFSVERPDGSNFTLKIRSTKLEDSAMYFCASTVGTSSSGANVLTFGAGSRLTVL.